This T cell receptor (beta chain) was recovered during a study of control samples from healthy donors and cancer patients. Generated by immunoSEQ multiplex PCR, the TCRdb table keeps only in-frame clones and is missing some. The sample includes 130,000 or so clones, roughly 90% of them seen just once. CDR1 is SNHLY and CDR2 is FYNNEI in the germline V gene. With 6 bases clipped from V and 2 bases from J, the junction kept 9 bases outside the gene matches. This CDR3 region has 16 residues. V is TRBV2 and J is TRBJ1-1, with 10 bases identical to TRBD1. The clonotype comes from a man aged 45-65 years in good health. The sequencing input was blood. CDR3 sequence reads: CASRPWRQGANTEAFF. In nucleotides, the CDR3 is TGTGCCAGCAGACCTTGGAGACAGGGGGCAAACACTGAAGCTTTCTTT.